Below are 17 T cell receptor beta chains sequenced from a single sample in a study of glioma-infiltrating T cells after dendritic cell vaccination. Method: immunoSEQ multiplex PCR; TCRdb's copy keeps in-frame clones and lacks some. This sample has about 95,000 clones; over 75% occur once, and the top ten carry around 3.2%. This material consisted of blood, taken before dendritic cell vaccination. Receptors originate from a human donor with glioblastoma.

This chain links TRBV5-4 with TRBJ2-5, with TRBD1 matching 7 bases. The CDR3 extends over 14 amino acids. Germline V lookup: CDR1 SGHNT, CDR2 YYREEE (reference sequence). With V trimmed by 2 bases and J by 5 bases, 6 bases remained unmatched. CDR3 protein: CASSFQGVVETQYF. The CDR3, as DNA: TGTGCCAGCAGCTTCCAGGGGGTAGTGGAGACCCAGTACTTC.

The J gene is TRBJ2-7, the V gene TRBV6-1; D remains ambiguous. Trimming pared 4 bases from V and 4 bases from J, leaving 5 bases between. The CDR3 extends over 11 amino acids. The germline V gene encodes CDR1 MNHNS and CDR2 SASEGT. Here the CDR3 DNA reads TGTGCCAGCAGTGCTCGGTACGAGCAGTACTTC. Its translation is CASSARYEQYF.

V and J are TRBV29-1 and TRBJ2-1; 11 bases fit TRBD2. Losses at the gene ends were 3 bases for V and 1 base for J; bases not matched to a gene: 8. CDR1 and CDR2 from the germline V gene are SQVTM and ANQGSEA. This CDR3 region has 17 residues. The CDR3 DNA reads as TGCAGCGTTGACGGTAGCGGGAGGGCCAAGTCCTACAATGAGCAGTTCTTC. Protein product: CSVDGSGRAKSYNEQFF.

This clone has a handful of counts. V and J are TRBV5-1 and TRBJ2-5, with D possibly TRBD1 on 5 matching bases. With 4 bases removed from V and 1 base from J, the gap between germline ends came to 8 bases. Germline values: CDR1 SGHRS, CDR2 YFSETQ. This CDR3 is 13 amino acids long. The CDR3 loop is CASSQQVQETQYF. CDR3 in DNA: TGCGCCAGCAGCCAACAGGTCCAAGAGACCCAGTACTTC.

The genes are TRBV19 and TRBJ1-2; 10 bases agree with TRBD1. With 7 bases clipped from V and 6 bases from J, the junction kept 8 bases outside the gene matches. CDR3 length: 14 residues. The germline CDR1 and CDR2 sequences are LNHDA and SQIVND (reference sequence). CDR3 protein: CASTRDRGYNGYTF. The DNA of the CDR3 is TGTGCCAGTACCCGGGACAGGGGTTACAATGGCTACACCTTC.

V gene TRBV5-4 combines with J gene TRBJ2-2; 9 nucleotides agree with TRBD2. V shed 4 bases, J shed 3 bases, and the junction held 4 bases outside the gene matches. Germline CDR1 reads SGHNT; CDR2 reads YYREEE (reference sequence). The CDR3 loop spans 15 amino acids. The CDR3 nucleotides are TGTGCCAGCAGCCCTAGCGGGGAGTACACCGGGGAGCTGTTTTTT. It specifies CASSPSGEYTGELFF.

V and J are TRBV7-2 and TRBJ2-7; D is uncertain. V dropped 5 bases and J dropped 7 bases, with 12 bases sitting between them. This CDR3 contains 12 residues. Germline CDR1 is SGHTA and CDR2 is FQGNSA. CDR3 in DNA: TGTGCCAGCAGCCAGTCTTCGCGGGAGCAGTACTTC. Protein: CASSQSSREQYF.

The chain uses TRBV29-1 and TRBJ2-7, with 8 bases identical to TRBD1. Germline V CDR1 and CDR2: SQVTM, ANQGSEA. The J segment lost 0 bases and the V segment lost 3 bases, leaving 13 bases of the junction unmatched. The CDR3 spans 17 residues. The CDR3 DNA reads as TGCAGCGTTGACCCGGACAGGGACCTACCCAGCTCCTACGAGCAGTACTTC. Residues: CSVDPDRDLPSSYEQYF.

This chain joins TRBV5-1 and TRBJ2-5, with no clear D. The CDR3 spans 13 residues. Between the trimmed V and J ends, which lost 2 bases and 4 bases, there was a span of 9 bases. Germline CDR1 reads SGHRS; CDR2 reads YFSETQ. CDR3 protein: CASSFRSRETQYF. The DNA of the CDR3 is TGCGCCAGCAGCTTCCGATCCAGAGAGACCCAGTACTTC. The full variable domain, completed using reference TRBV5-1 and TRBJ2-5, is KAGVTQTPRYLIKTRGQQVTLSCSPISGHRSVSWYQQTPGQGLQFLFEYFSETQRNKGNFPGRFSGRQFSNSRSEMNVSTLELGDSALYLCASSFRSRETQYFGPGTRLLVL.

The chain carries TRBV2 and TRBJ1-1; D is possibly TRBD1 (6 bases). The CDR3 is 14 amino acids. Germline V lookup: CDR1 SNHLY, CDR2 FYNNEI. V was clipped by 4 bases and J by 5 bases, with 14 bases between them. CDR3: CASSGGTLGTEAFF. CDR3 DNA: TGTGCCAGCAGTGGGGGGACACTGGGGACTGAAGCTTTCTTT.

The CDR3 sequence is CASRMQGLYGYTF. The CDR3 DNA sequence: TGCGCCAGCAGAATGCAGGGCCTCTATGGCTACACCTTC. The chain uses TRBV5-1 and TRBJ1-2, with D possibly being TRBD1 (5 bases). Trimming shortened V by 5 bases and J by 4 bases, and 12 bases separated the two germline ends. Per the germline V gene, CDR1 is SGHRS and CDR2 is YFSETQ. The CDR3 spans 13 residues.

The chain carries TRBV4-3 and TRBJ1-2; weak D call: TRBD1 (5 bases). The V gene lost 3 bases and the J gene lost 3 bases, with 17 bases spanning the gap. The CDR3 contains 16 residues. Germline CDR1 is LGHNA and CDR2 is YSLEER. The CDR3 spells CASSHTTGGGYYGYTF. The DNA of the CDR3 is TGCGCCAGCAGCCATACCACCGGGGGGGGGTACTATGGCTACACCTTC.

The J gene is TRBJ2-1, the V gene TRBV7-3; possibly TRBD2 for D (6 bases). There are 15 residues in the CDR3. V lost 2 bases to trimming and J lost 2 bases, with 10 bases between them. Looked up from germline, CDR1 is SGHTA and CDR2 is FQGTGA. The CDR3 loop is CASSLWAGTYNEQFF. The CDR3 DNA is TGTGCCAGCAGCTTATGGGCGGGAACCTACAATGAGCAGTTCTTC.

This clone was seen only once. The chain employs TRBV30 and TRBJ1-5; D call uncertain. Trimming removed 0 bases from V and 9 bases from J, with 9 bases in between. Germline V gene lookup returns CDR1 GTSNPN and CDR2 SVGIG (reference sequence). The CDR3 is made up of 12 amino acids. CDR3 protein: CAWSVGGMPQHF. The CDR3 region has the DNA TGTGCCTGGAGTGTTGGCGGAATGCCCCAGCATTTT. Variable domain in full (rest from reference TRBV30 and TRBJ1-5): SQTIHQWPATLVQPVGSPLSLECTVEGTSNPNLYWYRQAAGRGLQLLFYSVGIGQISSEVPQNLSASRPQDRQFILSSKKLLLSDSGFYLCAWSVGGMPQHFGDGTRLSIL.

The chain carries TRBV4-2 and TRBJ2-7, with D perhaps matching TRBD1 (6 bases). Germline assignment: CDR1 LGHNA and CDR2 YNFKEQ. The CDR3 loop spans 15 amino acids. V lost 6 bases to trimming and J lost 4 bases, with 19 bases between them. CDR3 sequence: CASSSGQTIPYEQYF. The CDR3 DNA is TGTGCCAGCAGTTCAGGACAGACAATCCCATACGAGCAGTACTTC.

As DNA, the CDR3 is TGTGCCAGCAGCTGGACAGGGGGCGAGCAGGAAGCTTTCTTT. It codes for CASSWTGGEQEAFF. The chain combines TRBV7-3 with TRBJ1-1; 11 bases match TRBD1. Germline values: CDR1 SGHTA, CDR2 FQGTGA. The CDR3 has 14 residues. Unmatched junction bases numbered 6, after V lost 4 bases and J lost 8 bases.

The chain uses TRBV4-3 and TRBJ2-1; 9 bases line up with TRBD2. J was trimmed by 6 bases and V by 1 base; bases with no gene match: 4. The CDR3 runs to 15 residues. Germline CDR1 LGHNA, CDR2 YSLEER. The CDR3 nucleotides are TGCGCCAGCAGCCAAGGGACTAGCGCGGTCAATGAGCAGTTCTTC. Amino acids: CASSQGTSAVNEQFF.